This record covers a single T cell receptor (beta chain). Its antigen is currently not known. No qualities accompany the bases; no much larger clone lies one base away. The source of the sample is a study of cytomegalovirus exposure and HLA in healthy donors (dated by TCRdb to the late 2010s). About the investigation overall: According to a later analysis, the 120 or so validation repertoires were produced on the same platform as the approximately 610 repertoires of the first cohort. To predict cytomegalovirus infection status, the study combined high-throughput TCR immunosequencing, statistical association of individual TCRs with disease status, and machine learning. Besides the first cohort of approximately 710 subjects, a separate validation cohort made up of about 120 different subjects was used. The study was designed to test whether signatures of past pathogen exposure could be identified by cataloging public T cell receptors. What the work shows at the level of the full study, not this receptor alone: In the study, about 150 TCR beta chains were listed as associated with cytomegalovirus. A later analysis had no HLA typing for the validation cohort, so co-occurrence there was scored across all 130 or so repertoires. Three of the identified cytomegalovirus-associated TCR beta chains were confirmed in vitro to be specific for cytomegalovirus antigens. According to the authors, the approach could potentially be generalized to other disease states and immunological phenotypes. The classifier was reported to diagnose cytomegalovirus status with high specificity and sensitivity in both the original cohort and the validation cohort. A later analysis found that TCRs clustered in the first cohort also tended to co-occur in the 130 or so validation repertoires, with 94% of cluster scores above 0. While some public TCRs were present in many individuals, most TCR sequences turned up only very rarely across donors.

From cysteine to phenylalanine, the CDR3 is 14 amino acids long. Only the CDR3 region is kept as DNA, spanning 42 bases read in frame from base 1. The germline V gene gives CDR1 as SNHLY and CDR2 as FYNNEI. Trimming leaves V shorter by 4 bases and J shorter by 2 bases, with the junction holding 4 bases beyond the gene matches. Library generation was performed with the immunoSEQ multiplex PCR assay. Under the source paper's analysis protocol: A statistical classification framework was built for diagnosing cytomegalovirus status from the catalog of TCR beta chain sequences. TCRdb's version of the immuneACCESS table is confined to in-frame rearrangements and falls short of the full clone set. An unresolved V gene accounts for under half of the shortfall where checked; the remainder is of unknown origin. V and J calls and clone size follow that table, whereas D and trimming were derived from the DNA. The sample records under 400,000 clones, 88% of which are singletons. The top ten constitute more than 0.95% of the sample.

Separate from the approximately 670-subject first cohort, the validation cohort of roughly 130 subjects was the group to which the donors belonged. The sequenced material came from PBMCs. The chain couples TRBV2 to TRBJ1-1; 7 central nucleotides agree with TRBD1. This receptor was taken from a young man in good health and CMV-seronegative. The CDR3: CASSVTGRNTEAFF. The bases are TGTGCCAGCAGTGTGACAGGGAGAAACACTGAAGCTTTCTTT.